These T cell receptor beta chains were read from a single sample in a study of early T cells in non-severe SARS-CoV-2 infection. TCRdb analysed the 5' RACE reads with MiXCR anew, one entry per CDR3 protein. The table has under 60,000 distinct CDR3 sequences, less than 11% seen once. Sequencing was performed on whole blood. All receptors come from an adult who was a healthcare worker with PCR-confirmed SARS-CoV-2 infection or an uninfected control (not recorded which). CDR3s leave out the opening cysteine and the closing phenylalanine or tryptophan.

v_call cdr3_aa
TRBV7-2 ASSSAPGQPQH
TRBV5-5 ASSLLHSGSSYGYT
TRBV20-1 SAAQLAGGSEQY
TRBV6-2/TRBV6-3 ASSYSGLLSGEQY
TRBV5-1 ASSLGGPNSNQPQH
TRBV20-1 SAKNRQGQETQY
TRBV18 ASSPIESSYEQY
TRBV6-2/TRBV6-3 ASSYLVNTEAF
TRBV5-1 ASSTLRTSGSYEQY
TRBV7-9 ATEVGANVLT
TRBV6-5 ASGGTRAGETQY
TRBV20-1 SARASGANVLT
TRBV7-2 ASSTPRATGRGDTQY
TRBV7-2 ASSLPGLAGRGEQF
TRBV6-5 ASRGTGTNTEAF
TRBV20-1 SASSSGGGTGENIQY
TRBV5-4 ASSTRSGTSVEVEQF
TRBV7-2 ASSLVARRDNEQF
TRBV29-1 SVAHWTLGRVYYEQY
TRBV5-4 ASSPMTSARGNEQF
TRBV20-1 SARATGNSNQPQH
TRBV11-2 ASSSGVLPSVYNEQF
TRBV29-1 SGQSNYGYT
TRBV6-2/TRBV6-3 ASSRVSTGELF
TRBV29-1 SVETGTSVYEQY
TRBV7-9 ASSGDYGYT
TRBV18 ASSPDRVQETQY
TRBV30 AWSGTVYGYT
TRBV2 AGLAGGSTGELF
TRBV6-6 ASSYDRAGNTDTQY
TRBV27 ASSLFSTQETQY
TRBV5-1 ASSSTLTSGANVLT
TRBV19 ASSQGREDYGYT
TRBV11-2 ASSALNEQF
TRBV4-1 ASSQRHTGELF
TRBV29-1 SVGGGYSGNEQF
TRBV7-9 ASSLGQNLH
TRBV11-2 ASSFPPGQGVLGDEQY
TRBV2 ASSSGSGANVLT
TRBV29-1 SVRGTGMNTEAF
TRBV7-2 ASSEGLAGSIQY
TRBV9 ASSSGISEGTDTQY
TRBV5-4 ASSLRQGTVGSGELF
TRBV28 ASRLSNHEQY
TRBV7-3 ASSRSAGELF
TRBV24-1 ATSDLRGGSNEQF
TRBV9 ASSAPPGQAGNEQF
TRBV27 ASRIPGGRHGELF
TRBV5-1 ASSLASGGIGSSYEQY
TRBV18 ASSGRIEGELF
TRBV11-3 ASSLGGQNTEAF
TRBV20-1 SASVPRGTQY
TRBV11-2 ASSLIKNTEAF